These 24 T cell receptor beta chains were sequenced from one sample in a study of blood T cell repertoires in COVID-19. Profiling relied on immunoSEQ multiplex PCR, and the TCRdb table lists in-frame clones only, not all of them. This table has some 250,000 clones, approximately 83% appearing once. The sequencing input was PBMCs or T cells enriched from blood (not recorded which). Receptors originate from a middle-aged woman with acute COVID-19.

The V and J genes are TRBV19 and TRBJ1-6, with 7 bases lining up with TRBD1. V shed 5 bases, J shed 7 bases, and the junction held 8 bases outside the gene matches. Germline V gene lookup returns CDR1 LNHDA and CDR2 SQIVND (reference sequence). The CDR3 runs to 15 residues. The CDR3 nucleotides read TGTGCCAGTAGTTCGATGGGACAGACAAATTCACCCCTCCACTTT. Its protein is CASSSMGQTNSPLHF.

This chain links TRBV5-8 with TRBJ1-6, with D unclear. The CDR3 has 11 residues. Germline CDR1 and CDR2: SGHTS and YDEGEE. Trimming cost V 1 base and J 11 bases, with 4 bases left between them. CDR3 nucleotides: TGTGCCAGCAGCTTGTATGCACCCCTCCACTTT. Protein sequence: CASSLYAPLHF.

This chain joins TRBV28 and TRBJ1-3; a weak D match, TRBD1 (6 bases). CDR1 and CDR2 (germline): MDHEN, SYDVKM. The V gene lost 5 bases and the J gene lost 2 bases, with 13 bases spanning the gap. The CDR3 length is 15 residues. The CDR3 spells CASSTNTGPGNTIYF. The CDR3 DNA reads as TGTGCCAGCAGTACCAATACAGGGCCTGGAAACACCATATATTTT.

This chain joins TRBV21-1 and TRBJ2-3; whether TRBD1, the table's D call, matches the DNA was not checked. TRBV21-1 is a recognized pseudogene. The CDR3 extends over 14 amino acids. CDR3 bases: TGTGCCGGTAAGACAGGGGGCAACACAGATACGCAGTATTTT. It specifies CAGKTGGNTDTQYF.

The genes are TRBV13 and TRBJ1-1; TRBD1 matches 7 bases. The CDR3 runs to 15 residues. V shed 5 bases and J 6 bases; nucleotides not matched to a gene: 12. Looked up from germline, CDR1 is PRHDT and CDR2 is FYEKMQ (reference sequence). The CDR3 reads CASSVDQGGSSEAFF. The CDR3 bases are TGTGCCAGCAGCGTAGACCAGGGGGGCTCCTCTGAAGCTTTCTTT.

This chain links TRBV3-1 (or the pseudogene TRBV3-2) with TRBJ2-7; D is perhaps TRBD1 (6 bases). The CDR3 has 13 amino acids. Trimming took 8 bases from V and 5 from J, leaving 16 bases between them. Germline V gene sequence: CDR1 LGHDT, CDR2 YNNKEL (reference sequence). The CDR3 sequence: CASETLGQNEQYF. CDR3 nucleotides: TGTGCCAGCGAAACCCTTGGACAGAACGAGCAGTACTTC.

The chain uses TRBV6-5 and TRBJ2-3; 8 bases fit TRBD1. The germline CDR1 and CDR2 sequences are MNHEY and SVGAGI. There are 15 residues in the CDR3. Trimming took 6 bases from V and 0 from J; bases not matched to a gene: 5. CDR3 in amino acids: CASSPGQVSTDTQYF. The DNA for the CDR3 is TGTGCCAGCAGCCCGGGACAGGTTAGCACAGATACGCAGTATTTT.

The rearrangement uses TRBV6-5 and TRBJ2-7; 13 bases map to TRBD2. This CDR3 comprises 16 residues. The trim removed 4 bases at V and 7 bases at J, leaving 10 bases unmatched. Germline V gene lookup returns CDR1 MNHEY and CDR2 SVGAGI. The CDR3 DNA follows: TGTGCCAGCAGTTCCCGGACTAGCGGGAGCCGGGGGGAGCAGTACTTC. As protein: CASSSRTSGSRGEQYF.

The CDR3 nucleotides are TGTGCCAGCAGCTTAGGGGAAACTAGCGGGAGGTCCCAGTACTTC. Translation: CASSLGETSGRSQYF. J is TRBJ2-5 and V is TRBV7-6; 12 bases fit TRBD2. Germline assignment: CDR1 SGHVS and CDR2 FNYEAQ. The V and J ends lost 1 base and 9 bases, in that order; junction bases with no gene match: 6. The CDR3 covers 15 residues.

This clone appeared once. V and J are TRBV3-1 (or the pseudogene TRBV3-2) and TRBJ2-2; TRBD1 might be the D (5 bases). V lost 5 bases to trimming and J lost 1 base, with 8 bases between them. The CDR3 covers 14 residues. Germline V gene data show CDR1 as LGHDT and CDR2 as YNNKEL (reference sequence). Written as DNA, the CDR3 is TGTGCCAGCAGCGAGCAGGGGAACACCGGGGAGCTGTTTTTT. Translated, it gives CASSEQGNTGELFF.

V and J are TRBV28 and TRBJ1-2; D unresolved. Germline-derived CDR1 and CDR2 are MDHEN and SYDVKM. The V end was cut by 7 bases, the J end by 7 bases, with 13 bases between. The CDR3 contains 12 residues. CDR3 nucleotide sequence: TGTGCCAGCACCACTACTTTGTCTGGCTACACCTTC. It is translated as CASTTTLSGYTF.

The table lists this clone with a count of one. The rearrangement uses TRBV10-2 and TRBJ2-1, with 7 bases lining up with TRBD2. The CDR3 contains 15 residues. The trim removed 7 bases at V and 6 bases at J, leaving 12 bases unmatched. CDR1 and CDR2 (germline): WSHSY, SAAADI. In DNA, the CDR3 is TGCGCCAGCACATCCGGGACTACCCTCCGCAATGAGCAGTTCTTC. This translates into CASTSGTTLRNEQFF.

The chain carries TRBV5-1 and TRBJ1-4; TRBD1 agrees at 9 bases. The germline gives CDR1 SGHRS, CDR2 YFSETQ. J gave up 4 bases and V 3 bases, and 13 bases lay outside the gene matches. CDR3 length: 18 amino acids. For the CDR3, the DNA is TGCGCCAGCAGCTCCCGTGGACAGGGGCCCTCTGGTAATGAAAAACTGTTTTTT. Translating it yields CASSSRGQGPSGNEKLFF.

V usage is TRBV5-1 and J usage is TRBJ1-4; D call uncertain. V gave up 4 bases and J gave up 0 bases, with 7 bases separating them. From germline, CDR1 is SGHRS and CDR2 YFSETQ. This CDR3 is 14 amino acids long. CDR3 loop: CASSGGSTNEKLFF. Here the CDR3 DNA reads TGCGCCAGCAGCGGAGGATCAACTAATGAAAAACTGTTTTTT. Together with reference TRBV5-1 and TRBJ1-4, the CDR3 gives the full variable domain: KAGVTQTPRYLIKTRGQQVTLSCSPISGHRSVSWYQQTPGQGLQFLFEYFSETQRNKGNFPGRFSGRQFSNSRSEMNVSTLELGDSALYLCASSGGSTNEKLFFGSGTQLSVL.

DNA of the CDR3: TGTGCCAGCAGTATAGCTTGGGAGCAGTACTTC. Residues: CASSIAWEQYF. The chain links TRBV2 to TRBJ2-7; D unresolved. CDR1 and CDR2 from the germline V gene are SNHLY and FYNNEI. V shed 5 bases and J shed 7 bases, with 9 bases lying between them. The CDR3 consists of 11 residues.

This clone was observed a few times. V gene TRBV4-1 combines with J gene TRBJ2-2; D is unclear. V shed 0 bases and J shed 1 base, with 6 bases lying between them. This CDR3 region has 15 residues. Germline CDR1 is MGHRA and CDR2 is YSYEKL. The CDR3 nucleotides are TGCGCCAGCAGCCAAGATAACAAGAACACCGGGGAGCTGTTTTTT. Residues: CASSQDNKNTGELFF.

The CDR3 here is CASQEASQPQHF. The DNA for the CDR3 is TGTGCCAGTCAGGAGGCAAGTCAGCCCCAGCATTTT. The chain uses TRBV12-3 or TRBV12-4 and TRBJ1-5; D is undetermined. This CDR3 comprises 12 residues. The ends were cut back, 9 bases at V and 6 bases at J, with 12 bases in the middle.

The chain has TRBV2 and TRBJ1-1; 10 bases map to TRBD1. The germline V gene encodes CDR1 SNHLY and CDR2 FYNNEI. The junction had 6 bases not matched to a gene; V was cut back by 3 bases and J by 5 bases. CDR3 length equals 15 residues. The CDR3 bases are TGTGCCAGCAGTGAGAGACAGGGGGCGAGGACTGAAGCTTTCTTT. It codes for CASSERQGARTEAFF.

J is TRBJ2-1 and V is TRBV11-3; weak D call: TRBD1 (6 bases). The CDR3 extends over 14 amino acids. From germline, CDR1 is SGHNT and CDR2 YENEEA. V was shortened by 3 bases and J by 4 bases, with 10 bases between the two germline ends. CDR3 protein: CASSFEGEYNEQFF. The CDR3 nucleotides are TGTGCCAGCAGCTTTGAGGGGGAGTACAATGAGCAGTTCTTC.

This clone was counted a single time. The rearrangement uses TRBV7-8 and TRBJ2-7; 9 bases match TRBD1. From germline, CDR1 is SGHVS and CDR2 FQNEAQ. The CDR3 is made up of 15 amino acids. The V and J ends lost 2 bases and 3 bases, in that order; junction bases with no gene match: 5. CDR3 nucleotide sequence: TGTGCCAGCAGCTTAACCACAGGGGGCATCTACGAGCAGTACTTC. Encoded protein: CASSLTTGGIYEQYF. Complete variable domain (other parts from reference TRBV7-8 and TRBJ2-7): GAGVSQSPRYKVAKRGQDVALRCDPISGHVSLFWYQQALGQGPEFLTYFQNEAQLDKSGLPSDRFFAERPEGSVSTLKIQRTQQEDSAVYLCASSLTTGGIYEQYFGPGTRLTVT.

V and J are TRBV2 and TRBJ2-7; TRBD1 is a possible D gene (5 bases). The CDR3 length is 12 residues. V lost 3 bases to trimming and J lost 6 bases, with 9 bases between them. Looked up from germline, CDR1 is SNHLY and CDR2 is FYNNEI. The CDR3 DNA reads TGTGCCAGCAGTGATGACAGTAGCGAGCAGTACTTC. It translates to CASSDDSSEQYF.

The gene calls are TRBV15 and TRBJ2-5; TRBD1 aligns across 10 bases. CDR1 is LNHNV, CDR2 YYDKDF, per germline (reference sequence). J was trimmed by 1 base and V by 6 bases; bases with no gene match: 5. This CDR3 region has 15 residues. This chain's CDR3 is CATRIRDRGQETQYF. The CDR3 DNA is TGTGCCACCAGAATCCGGGACAGGGGCCAAGAGACCCAGTACTTC.

The chain recombines TRBV7-2 with TRBJ2-4, with TRBD1 identical over 7 bases. V dropped 5 bases and J dropped 5; count of bases not matched to a gene: 6. Germline CDR1 and CDR2: SGHTA and FQGNSA. The CDR3 loop spans 14 amino acids. CDR3 amino acids: CASSRQGSQNIQYF. In DNA, the CDR3 is TGTGCCAGCAGCAGACAGGGTAGCCAAAACATTCAGTACTTC. The full variable domain, completed using reference TRBV7-2 and TRBJ2-4, is GAGVSQSPSNKVTEKGKDVELRCDPISGHTALYWYRQSLGQGLEFLIYFQGNSAPDKSGLPSDRFSAERTGGSVSTLTIQRTQQEDSAVYLCASSRQGSQNIQYFGAGTRLSVL.

The chain combines TRBV11-2 with TRBJ2-2; 9 bases agree with TRBD2. The CDR3 totals 17 residues. The V segment lost 1 base and the J segment 2 bases; nucleotides outside the gene matches: 5. Germline V gives CDR1 SGHAT, CDR2 FQNNGV. Here the CDR3 reads CASSLALSGSNTGELFF. As DNA, the CDR3 is TGTGCCAGCAGCTTAGCTCTTAGCGGGAGCAACACCGGGGAGCTGTTTTTT.